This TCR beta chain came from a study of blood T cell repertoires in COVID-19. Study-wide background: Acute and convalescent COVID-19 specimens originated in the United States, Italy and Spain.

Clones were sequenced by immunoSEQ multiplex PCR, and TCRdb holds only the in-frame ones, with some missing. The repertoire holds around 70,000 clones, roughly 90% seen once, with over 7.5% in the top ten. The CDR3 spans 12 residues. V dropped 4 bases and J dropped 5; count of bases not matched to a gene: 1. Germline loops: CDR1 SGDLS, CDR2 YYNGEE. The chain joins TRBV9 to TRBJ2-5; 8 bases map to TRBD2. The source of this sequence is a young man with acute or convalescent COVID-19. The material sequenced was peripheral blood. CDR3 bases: TGTGCCAGCAGCTCGGGGGGGGAGACCCAGTACTTC. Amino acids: CASSSGGETQYF.